This T cell receptor beta chain stems from a study of blood T cell dynamics during melanoma immunotherapy. Background on the study: Standard first-line treatment here was pembrolizumab or nivolumab plus ipilimumab in metastatic melanoma.

Clones were sequenced by immunoSEQ multiplex PCR, and TCRdb holds only the in-frame ones, with some missing. The data contain about 10,000 clones, 85% to 90% of them singletons. Germline V gives CDR1 MDHEN, CDR2 SYDVKM. CDR3 length equals 19 residues. J lost 4 bases, V lost 6 bases, and 16 bases had no gene match. Time point described: pre-treatment baseline. Patients had no prior systemic cancer treatment, immunosuppressants or other active cancers. The sequences come from blood, collected from a patient treated with checkpoint blockade. The receptor's source is a human donor with melanoma. V and J are TRBV28 and TRBJ2-5; 14 bases map to TRBD2. The CDR3 loop reads CASSPLPGLAGAERETQYF. For the CDR3, the DNA is TGTGCCAGCAGCCCCTTACCGGGACTAGCGGGAGCAGAGCGAGAGACCCAGTACTTC.